The 21 T cell receptor beta chains in this list originate from one sample, sequenced in a study of T cell repertoires in cytomegalovirus infection. TCRdb ran MiXCR on the reads and lists one entry per CDR3 protein. The repertoire holds around 350,000 distinct CDR3 sequences, with about a sixth as singletons. Input material: PBMCs. All receptors derive from a human donor in good health (CMV status not recorded). Some clones in this sample may be carry-over from other donors' samples.

The J gene is TRBJ2-7, the V gene TRBV7-9; D may be TRBD2 (5 bases). Trimming removed 0 bases from V and 7 bases from J, with 16 bases in between. CDR3 size: 15 residues. Germline CDR1 is SEHNR and CDR2 is FQNEAQ (reference sequence). The CDR3 spells CASSLAGSGSGEQYF. CDR3 DNA sequence: TGTGCCAGCAGCTTAGCGGGGAGCGGTTCGGGTGAGCAGTACTTC.

This clonotype was observed a handful of times. The CDR3 reads CASSEAGMYNSPLHF. In DNA form, the CDR3 reads TGTGCCAGCAGTGAAGCCGGGATGTATAATTCACCCCTCCACTTT. V usage is TRBV2 and J usage is TRBJ1-6; D not certain. The ends were cut back, 0 bases at V and 4 bases at J, with 7 bases in the middle. This CDR3 region has 15 residues. Germline assignment: CDR1 SNHLY and CDR2 FYNNEI.

Ten or more counts support this clonotype. This chain connects TRBV7-2 to TRBJ2-5; D is undetermined. With 5 bases removed from V and 4 bases from J, the gap between germline ends came to 11 bases. The V gene's germline CDR1 is SGHTA and CDR2 FQGNSA. The CDR3 covers 13 residues. CDR3: CASSIRILETQYF. In DNA form, the CDR3 reads TGTGCCAGCAGCATTAGGATTTTAGAGACCCAGTACTTC.

This clonotype was observed once. The chain has TRBV28 and TRBJ1-1, with D possibly matching TRBD1 (5 bases). Germline loops: CDR1 MDHEN, CDR2 SYDVKM. This CDR3 spans 12 amino acids. The ends were cut back, 2 bases at V and 10 bases at J, with 11 bases in the middle. The CDR3 DNA sequence: TGTGCCAGCAGTTTAGCGGGGGTGGGAGCTTTCTTT. Its translation: CASSLAGVGAFF.

The V call is TRBV7-9, the J call TRBJ1-1; D uncertain. The germline V gene encodes CDR1 SEHNR and CDR2 FQNEAQ (reference sequence). The germline V and J ends were trimmed by 6 bases and 6 bases, with 2 bases remaining between them. The CDR3 extends over 9 amino acids. The DNA of the CDR3 is TGTGCCAGCAGACCTGAAGCTTTCTTT. Translating it yields CASRPEAFF.

The V and J genes are TRBV2 and TRBJ1-5; a possible D gene is TRBD1 (5 bases). CDR3 length: 13 residues. Deletions cut 1 base from V and 7 bases from J, with 8 bases between. Germline V gene sequence: CDR1 SNHLY, CDR2 FYNNEI. CDR3 DNA sequence: TGTGCCAGCAGTGAAGGGGGGAGCCAGCCCCAGCATTTT. It is translated as CASSEGGSQPQHF. Full variable domain (outside the CDR3, taken from reference TRBV2 and TRBJ1-5): EPEVTQTPSHQVTQMGQEVILRCVPISNHLYFYWYRQILGQKVEFLVSFYNNEISEKSEIFDDQFSVERPDGSNFTLKIRSTKLEDSAMYFCASSEGGSQPQHFGDGTRLSIL.

The V gene is TRBV27, the J gene TRBJ2-1; D uncertain. The CDR3 is 15 amino acids. CDR1 is MNHEY and CDR2 is SMNVEV in the germline V gene (reference sequence). The V end was cut by 0 bases, the J end by 4 bases, with 10 bases between. The CDR3 is CASSLSGLTYNEQFF. DNA for the CDR3: TGTGCCAGCAGTTTATCGGGTCTTACATACAATGAGCAGTTCTTC.

This clonotype was seen only a few times. This sequence joins TRBV10-3 and TRBJ1-1; the D is unclear. The CDR3 covers 13 residues. Germline CDR1 is ENHRY and CDR2 is SYGVKD. V dropped 8 bases and J dropped 2 bases, with 12 bases sitting between them. CDR3 sequence (DNA): TGTGCCATCGTCAGGAGCATAAACACTGAAGCTTTCTTT. This translates into CAIVRSINTEAFF.

The genes are TRBV12-3 or TRBV12-4 and TRBJ1-6; D is perhaps TRBD1 (5 bases). The V gene lost 8 bases and the J gene lost 8 bases, with 13 bases spanning the gap. This CDR3 has 13 residues. Here the CDR3 reads CASGGGLDSPLHF. CDR3 nucleotide sequence: TGTGCCAGCGGGGGGGGATTAGATTCACCCCTCCACTTT.

This clonotype was counted between two and nine times. The chain joins TRBV2 to TRBJ1-2; D ambiguous. V gave up 7 bases and J gave up 1 base, with 10 bases separating them. Per the germline V gene, CDR1 is SNHLY and CDR2 is FYNNEI. The CDR3 sequence is 13 residues long. The CDR3 coding sequence is TGTGCCAGCACCGACGGACTTAACTATGGCTACACCTTC. It encodes CASTDGLNYGYTF. Combining the CDR3 with reference TRBV2 and TRBJ1-2 gives the whole variable domain EPEVTQTPSHQVTQMGQEVILRCVPISNHLYFYWYRQILGQKVEFLVSFYNNEISEKSEIFDDQFSVERPDGSNFTLKIRSTKLEDSAMYFCASTDGLNYGYTFGSGTRLTVV.

V is TRBV6-6 and J is TRBJ2-4; a weak D match, TRBD1 (6 bases). There are 11 residues in the CDR3. Germline assignment: CDR1 MNHNY and CDR2 SVGAGI (reference sequence). Trimming stripped 5 bases from V and 15 bases from J, with 14 bases between. The CDR3 loop is CASSRRQELYF. The CDR3 DNA is TGTGCCAGCAGTCGTAGACAGGAGCTGTACTTC.

This clonotype was observed a handful of times. This rearrangement joins TRBV6-6 to TRBJ2-4; 8 bases are a match to TRBD1. V lost 0 bases, J lost 10 bases, and 8 bases stayed unmatched. The germline CDR1 and CDR2 sequences are MNHNY and SVGAGI (reference sequence). This CDR3 contains 15 residues. CDR3 coding DNA: TGTGCCAGCAGTTACTCGTTGACAGGGGCTTCGATTCAGTACTTC. Translating it yields CASSYSLTGASIQYF.

The V call is TRBV2, the J call TRBJ1-3; 7 nucleotides align to TRBD1. J gave up 4 bases and V 6 bases, and 3 bases lay outside the gene matches. Germline V gene data show CDR1 as SNHLY and CDR2 as FYNNEI. This CDR3 contains 13 residues. CDR3 protein: CASRGQVGNTIYF. Written as DNA, the CDR3 is TGTGCCAGCAGAGGACAGGTGGGAAACACCATATATTTT. Supplemented by reference TRBV2 and TRBJ1-3, the full variable domain reads EPEVTQTPSHQVTQMGQEVILRCVPISNHLYFYWYRQILGQKVEFLVSFYNNEISEKSEIFDDQFSVERPDGSNFTLKIRSTKLEDSAMYFCASRGQVGNTIYFGEGSWLTVV.

This clonotype showed up many times. The DNA for the CDR3 is TGTGCCATCATGGGTGAAACACGGACTAACTATGGCTACACCTTC. Protein: CAIMGETRTNYGYTF. The chain employs TRBV10-3 and TRBJ1-2; no reliable D call. The CDR3 spans 15 residues. Germline CDR1 and CDR2: ENHRY and SYGVKD. V was cut by 7 bases and J by 0 bases, with 15 bases left in between.

The rearrangement joins TRBV25-1 to TRBJ1-5; D may be TRBD1 (5 bases). CDR3 length equals 13 residues. Germline-derived CDR1 and CDR2 are MGHDK and SYGVNS. Trimming stripped 4 bases from V and 6 bases from J, with 10 bases between. The CDR3 protein is CASSGGSLQPQHF. The CDR3 coding sequence is TGTGCCAGCAGTGGGGGGTCGCTTCAGCCCCAGCATTTT.

The rearrangement links TRBV5-3 to TRBJ2-7, with 7 bases identical to TRBD2. TRBV5-3 is placed among ORFs of uncertain function. Trimming took 8 bases from V and 2 from J; bases not matched to a gene: 16. This CDR3 contains 16 residues. CDR3 sequence: CASSSVDSGWPYEQYF. CDR3 nucleotides: TGTGCCAGCAGTTCTGTGGATAGCGGGTGGCCCTACGAGCAGTACTTC.

The chain combines TRBV30 with TRBJ2-7; TRBD2 might be the D (6 bases). Germline loops: CDR1 GTSNPN, CDR2 SVGIG (reference sequence). The V end lost 0 bases, the J end lost 3 bases, and 12 bases lay between the germline ends. The CDR3 has 14 amino acids. CDR3 coding DNA: TGTGCCTGGAGTGTACGGGGGAGCGTCTACGAGCAGTACTTC. It yields the protein CAWSVRGSVYEQYF.

The rearrangement joins TRBV29-1 to TRBJ2-2, with D uncertain. In germline, CDR1 is SQVTM, CDR2 ANQGSEA. The V end lost 3 bases, the J end lost 7 bases, and 9 bases lay between the germline ends. This CDR3 spans 12 amino acids. The chain's CDR3 is CSVDGFGGELFF. In DNA, the CDR3 is TGCAGCGTTGACGGGTTCGGCGGGGAGCTGTTTTTT.

This clonotype has at least ten counts. The chain joins TRBV7-2 to TRBJ1-5, with a tentative D call TRBD1 (6 bases). The germline V gene encodes CDR1 SGHTA and CDR2 FQGNSA. With 1 base removed from V and 3 bases from J, the gap between germline ends came to 13 bases. CDR3 length equals 16 residues. The chain's CDR3 is CASSLVGGALNQPQHF. CDR3 sequence (DNA): TGTGCCAGCAGCTTAGTCGGGGGGGCCCTCAATCAGCCCCAGCATTTT.

The genes are TRBV19 and TRBJ2-2; 7 bases are a match to TRBD2. The junction had 4 bases not matched to a gene; V was cut back by 3 bases and J by 6 bases. The CDR3 is 14 amino acids. Germline V gives CDR1 LNHDA, CDR2 SQIVND (reference sequence). DNA for the CDR3: TGTGCCAGTAGTATTGGGGGGGAGGCCGGGGAGCTGTTTTTT. Encoded protein: CASSIGGEAGELFF.

This chain connects TRBV6-5 to TRBJ2-7; TRBD1 might be the D (6 bases). Trimming took 4 bases from V and 1 from J, leaving 23 bases between them. Per germline, CDR1 MNHEY and CDR2 SVGAGI. This CDR3 has 18 amino acids. DNA of the CDR3: TGTGCCAGCAGTTTTTCCCCCACGCCGCGGACAGTATCCTACGAGCAGTACTTC. Amino acids: CASSFSPTPRTVSYEQYF.